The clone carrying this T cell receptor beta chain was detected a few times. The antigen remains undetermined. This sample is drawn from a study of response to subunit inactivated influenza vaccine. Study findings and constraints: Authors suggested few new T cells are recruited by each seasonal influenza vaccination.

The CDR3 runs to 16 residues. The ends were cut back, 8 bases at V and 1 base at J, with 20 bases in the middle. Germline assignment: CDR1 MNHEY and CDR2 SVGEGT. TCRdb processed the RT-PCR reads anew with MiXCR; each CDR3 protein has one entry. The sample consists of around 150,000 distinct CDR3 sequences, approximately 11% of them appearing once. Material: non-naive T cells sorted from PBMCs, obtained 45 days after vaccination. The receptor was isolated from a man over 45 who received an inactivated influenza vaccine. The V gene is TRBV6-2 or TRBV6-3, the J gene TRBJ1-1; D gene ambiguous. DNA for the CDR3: TGTGCCAGCGGCCGGGCGGCAGGTCTTTCGAACACTGAAGCTTTCTTT. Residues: CASGRAAGLSNTEAFF.